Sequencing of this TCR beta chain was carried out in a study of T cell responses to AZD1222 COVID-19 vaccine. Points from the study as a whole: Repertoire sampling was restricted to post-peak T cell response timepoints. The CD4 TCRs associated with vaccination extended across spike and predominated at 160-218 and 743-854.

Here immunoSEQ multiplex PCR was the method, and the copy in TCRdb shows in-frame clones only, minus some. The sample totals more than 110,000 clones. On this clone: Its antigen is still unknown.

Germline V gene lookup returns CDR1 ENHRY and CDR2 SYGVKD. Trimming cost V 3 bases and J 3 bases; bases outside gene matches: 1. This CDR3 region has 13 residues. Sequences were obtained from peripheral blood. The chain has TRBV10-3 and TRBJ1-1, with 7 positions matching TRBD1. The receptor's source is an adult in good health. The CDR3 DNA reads TGTGCCATCAGTGACGACAGGGACACTGAAGCTTTCTTT. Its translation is CAISDDRDTEAFF.